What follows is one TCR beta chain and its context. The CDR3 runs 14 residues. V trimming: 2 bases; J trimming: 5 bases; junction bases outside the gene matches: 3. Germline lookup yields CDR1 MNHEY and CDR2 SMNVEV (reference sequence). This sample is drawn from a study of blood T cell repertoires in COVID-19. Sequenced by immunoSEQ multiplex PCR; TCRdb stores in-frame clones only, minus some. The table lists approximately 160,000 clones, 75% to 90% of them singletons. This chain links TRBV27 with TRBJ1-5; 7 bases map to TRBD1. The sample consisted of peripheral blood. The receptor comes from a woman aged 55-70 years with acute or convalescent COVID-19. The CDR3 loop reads CASSLEGAYQPQHF. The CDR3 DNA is TGTGCCAGCAGTTTAGAGGGGGCTTATCAGCCCCAGCATTTT.